These T cell receptor beta chains were read from a single sample in a study of blood T cell repertoires in COVID-19. Data came from immunoSEQ multiplex PCR; TCRdb stores just in-frame clones and leaves some out. The profile covers about 180,000 clones, with more than 85% appearing a single time and under 3.5% taken by the ten largest. The sample was peripheral blood. The receptor source for this set is a woman aged 25 to 39 with active or convalescent COVID-19. CDR3s include the opening cysteine and the closing phenylalanine or tryptophan. A D gene is named only where the DNA matches it firmly. The size field is filled for only some rows; it gives once, few, many or a size class.

v_call: TRBV19
d_call: -
cdr3_length: 13
j_call: TRBJ1-1
clone_size: -
cdr3_nt: TGTGCCAGTAGTATTGGGGCTCTCACTGAAGCTTTCTTT
cdr3_aa: CASSIGALTEAFF

v_call: TRBV30
d_call: TRBD1
cdr3_length: 14
j_call: TRBJ1-6
clone_size: -
cdr3_nt: TGTGCCTGGGGCTGGGACAGGGAAAGTTCACCCCTCCACTTT
cdr3_aa: CAWGWDRESSPLHF

v_call: TRBV18
d_call: -
cdr3_length: 16
j_call: TRBJ1-5
clone_size: -
cdr3_nt: TGTGCCAGCTCACCAGTGGGTGGCGGAGGCAATCAGCCCCAGCATTTT
cdr3_aa: CASSPVGGGGNQPQHF

v_call: TRBV14
d_call: -
cdr3_length: 14
j_call: TRBJ1-2
clone_size: -
cdr3_nt: TGTGCCAGCAGCCAAGATTTTCAGGGGACTGGCTACACCTTC
cdr3_aa: CASSQDFQGTGYTF

v_call: TRBV5-1
d_call: -
cdr3_length: 14
j_call: TRBJ2-3
clone_size: -
cdr3_nt: TGCGCCAGCAGGTTGGGACTTAGCACAGATACGCAGTATTTT
cdr3_aa: CASRLGLSTDTQYF

v_call: TRBV7-7
d_call: -
cdr3_length: 13
j_call: TRBJ2-7
clone_size: once
cdr3_nt: TGTGCTAGCAGCTTACTAGGCGGATACGAGCAGTACTTC
cdr3_aa: CASSLLGGYEQYF

v_call: TRBV28
d_call: -
cdr3_length: 15
j_call: TRBJ2-3
clone_size: -
cdr3_nt: TGTGCCAGCAGTAGGGTGCAGGGATTCACAGATACGCAGTATTTT
cdr3_aa: CASSRVQGFTDTQYF

v_call: TRBV19
d_call: -
cdr3_length: 13
j_call: TRBJ1-5
clone_size: -
cdr3_nt: TGTGCCAGCAGTACAGGGATGTTAATTCCCCAGCATTTT
cdr3_aa: CASSTGMLIPQHF

v_call: TRBV24-1
d_call: -
cdr3_length: 12
j_call: TRBJ2-1
clone_size: medium-sized
cdr3_nt: TGTGCCACCAGTCAGGGAGGCGATGAGCAGTTCTTC
cdr3_aa: CATSQGGDEQFF

v_call: TRBV30
d_call: -
cdr3_length: 15
j_call: TRBJ1-1
clone_size: -
cdr3_nt: TGTGCCTGGAGTGTAGGAGGAAGCGGGGGACCCGGAGCTTTCTTT
cdr3_aa: CAWSVGGSGGPGAFF

v_call: TRBV28
d_call: -
cdr3_length: 15
j_call: TRBJ2-3
clone_size: -
cdr3_nt: TGTGCCAGCAGTTTAGGGGAACTAGGGTTCGATACGCAGTATTTT
cdr3_aa: CASSLGELGFDTQYF

v_call: TRBV12-3/TRBV12-4
d_call: -
cdr3_length: 11
j_call: TRBJ1-2
clone_size: once
cdr3_nt: TGTGCCAGCAGTTTCAACAGAGGCTACACCTTC
cdr3_aa: CASSFNRGYTF

v_call: TRBV28
d_call: -
cdr3_length: 15
j_call: TRBJ2-2
clone_size: -
cdr3_nt: TGTGCCAGCAGAGACAGCCCGCCCTGGACCGGGGAGCTGTTTTTT
cdr3_aa: CASRDSPPWTGELFF

v_call: TRBV19
d_call: -
cdr3_length: 15
j_call: TRBJ1-2
clone_size: once
cdr3_nt: TGTGCCAGTAGTAATGGGGCCGTAGCTAACTATGGCTACACCTTC
cdr3_aa: CASSNGAVANYGYTF

v_call: TRBV5-1
d_call: -
cdr3_length: 15
j_call: TRBJ2-1
clone_size: -
cdr3_nt: TGCGCCAGCAGCCCTCGTCTTAGCTCCTACAATGAGCAGTTCTTC
cdr3_aa: CASSPRLSSYNEQFF

v_call: TRBV27
d_call: -
cdr3_length: 14
j_call: TRBJ1-6
clone_size: -
cdr3_nt: TGTGCCAGCAGTTTGGCGGGGAATCATTCACCCCTCCACTTT
cdr3_aa: CASSLAGNHSPLHF

v_call: TRBV5-6
d_call: TRBD1
cdr3_length: 18
j_call: TRBJ1-4
clone_size: once
cdr3_nt: TGTGCCAGCAGCTTGCGGGCCGACAGGGGGCGGGAGTTTGAAAAACTGTTTTTT
cdr3_aa: CASSLRADRGREFEKLFF

v_call: TRBV3-1/TRBV3-2
d_call: TRBD2
cdr3_length: 14
j_call: TRBJ2-1
clone_size: few
cdr3_nt: TGTGCCAGCAGCACCCAGGGACTAGTGACTGAGCAGTTCTTC
cdr3_aa: CASSTQGLVTEQFF

v_call: TRBV6-1
d_call: -
cdr3_length: 13
j_call: TRBJ1-1
clone_size: -
cdr3_nt: TGTGCCAGCAGTGAAGTCCGTAACACTGAAGCTTTCTTT
cdr3_aa: CASSEVRNTEAFF

v_call: TRBV11-2
d_call: TRBD1
cdr3_length: 19
j_call: TRBJ1-6
clone_size: -
cdr3_nt: TGTGCCAGCAGCTTAGGGACAGGGGCCGTAAGCTCCTATAATTCACCCCTCCACTTT
cdr3_aa: CASSLGTGAVSSYNSPLHF

v_call: TRBV10-2
d_call: TRBD2
cdr3_length: 15
j_call: TRBJ2-1
clone_size: few
cdr3_nt: TGCGCCAGCAGGGACAGCGGGGGGGCAGACAATGAGCAGTTCTTC
cdr3_aa: CASRDSGGADNEQFF

v_call: TRBV2
d_call: -
cdr3_length: 13
j_call: TRBJ2-3
clone_size: -
cdr3_nt: TGTGCCACCGATACCCAGGGGACAGATACGCAGTATTTT
cdr3_aa: CATDTQGTDTQYF

v_call: TRBV2
d_call: -
cdr3_length: 15
j_call: TRBJ1-2
clone_size: -
cdr3_nt: TGTGCCAGCAGTATGGACAGCCCAATGGACTATGGCTACACCTTC
cdr3_aa: CASSMDSPMDYGYTF

v_call: TRBV28
d_call: -
cdr3_length: 15
j_call: TRBJ1-1
clone_size: -
cdr3_nt: TGTGCCAGCATTATCCTGGGCGGGAGGAACACTGAAGCTTTCTTT
cdr3_aa: CASIILGGRNTEAFF

v_call: TRBV9
d_call: TRBD1
cdr3_length: 14
j_call: TRBJ1-3
clone_size: -
cdr3_nt: TGTGCCAGTGGGACAGGAGGATCTGGAAACACCATATATTTT
cdr3_aa: CASGTGGSGNTIYF

v_call: TRBV5-4
d_call: TRBD1
cdr3_length: 13
j_call: TRBJ1-1
clone_size: -
cdr3_nt: TGTGCCAGCAAAACAGGGGGCGGCACTGAAGCTTTCTTT
cdr3_aa: CASKTGGGTEAFF

v_call: TRBV5-8
d_call: TRBD1
cdr3_length: 15
j_call: TRBJ1-2
clone_size: -
cdr3_nt: TGTGCCAGCAGCTTGGACACAGGGGGCCTCTATGGCTACACCTTC
cdr3_aa: CASSLDTGGLYGYTF

v_call: TRBV19
d_call: -
cdr3_length: 15
j_call: TRBJ2-1
clone_size: -
cdr3_nt: TGTGCCAGCACCGGGGGACCGATCTCCTACAATGAGCAGTTCTTC
cdr3_aa: CASTGGPISYNEQFF

v_call: TRBV5-1
d_call: TRBD2
cdr3_length: 16
j_call: TRBJ2-4
clone_size: -
cdr3_nt: TGCGCCAGCAGCTTGGGGACTAGCGGGAGAAAAAACATTCAGTACTTC
cdr3_aa: CASSLGTSGRKNIQYF

v_call: TRBV24-1
d_call: TRBD2
cdr3_length: 21
j_call: TRBJ2-3
clone_size: -
cdr3_nt: TGTGCCACCAGTGATCCCGGGAATGCCGATCTTAGCGGGACTAATCCAGATACGCAGTATTTT
cdr3_aa: CATSDPGNADLSGTNPDTQYF

v_call: TRBV7-6
d_call: TRBD1
cdr3_length: 16
j_call: TRBJ2-3
clone_size: -
cdr3_nt: TGTGCCAGCAGCCCACCCTGGGACAGTAGCACAGATACGCAGTATTTT
cdr3_aa: CASSPPWDSSTDTQYF

v_call: TRBV19
d_call: -
cdr3_length: 13
j_call: TRBJ1-2
clone_size: few
cdr3_nt: TGTGCCAGTAGCACGGGACTCTGGGATGGCTACACCTTC
cdr3_aa: CASSTGLWDGYTF

v_call: TRBV5-4
d_call: TRBD1
cdr3_length: 12
j_call: TRBJ1-2
clone_size: few
cdr3_nt: TGTGCCAGCAGCTCCAACAGGGGCGGCTACACCTTC
cdr3_aa: CASSSNRGGYTF

v_call: TRBV15
d_call: -
cdr3_length: 19
j_call: TRBJ2-1
clone_size: -
cdr3_nt: TGTGCCACCAGCAGAGAGTGGGGGACCGGGACACAAAACCGGAATGAGCAGTTCTTC
cdr3_aa: CATSREWGTGTQNRNEQFF

v_call: TRBV18
d_call: TRBD1
cdr3_length: 15
j_call: TRBJ2-7
clone_size: -
cdr3_nt: TGTGCCAGCTCACCTTGGACAGGGAGCTCCTACGAGCAGTACTTC
cdr3_aa: CASSPWTGSSYEQYF

v_call: TRBV19
d_call: -
cdr3_length: 17
j_call: TRBJ2-3
clone_size: -
cdr3_nt: TGTGCCAGTAGTATTCCGGGGTCGACTAGCAGGGGAGATACGCAGTATTTT
cdr3_aa: CASSIPGSTSRGDTQYF

v_call: TRBV14
d_call: -
cdr3_length: 17
j_call: TRBJ1-1
clone_size: -
cdr3_nt: TGTGCCAGCAGCCCGAAAACGACCTCTCCGACAGCCACTGAAGCTTTCTTT
cdr3_aa: CASSPKTTSPTATEAFF

v_call: TRBV19
d_call: TRBD1
cdr3_length: 14
j_call: TRBJ1-2
clone_size: -
cdr3_nt: TGTGCCAGTAGTATCGGGACAGGGCCCAATGGCTACACCTTC
cdr3_aa: CASSIGTGPNGYTF

v_call: TRBV18
d_call: TRBD1
cdr3_length: 14
j_call: TRBJ2-7
clone_size: -
cdr3_nt: TGTGCCAGCTCACCCGGGACAGGGACCCGCGAGCAGTACTTC
cdr3_aa: CASSPGTGTREQYF

v_call: TRBV11-3
d_call: TRBD1
cdr3_length: 15
j_call: TRBJ1-3
clone_size: -
cdr3_nt: TGTGCCAGCAGCCTGGGACAGGGGGCTGGAAACACCATATATTTT
cdr3_aa: CASSLGQGAGNTIYF

v_call: TRBV28
d_call: TRBD2
cdr3_length: 15
j_call: TRBJ2-3
clone_size: -
cdr3_nt: TGTGCCAGCAGTCGACTAGCGGAATTCACAGATACGCAGTATTTT
cdr3_aa: CASSRLAEFTDTQYF

v_call: TRBV18
d_call: TRBD2
cdr3_length: 15
j_call: TRBJ2-7
clone_size: -
cdr3_nt: TGTGCCAGCTCACCAACTAGCGGGAGGGCCTACGAGCAGTACTTC
cdr3_aa: CASSPTSGRAYEQYF

v_call: TRBV15
d_call: TRBD1
cdr3_length: 14
j_call: TRBJ1-2
clone_size: -
cdr3_nt: TGTGCCACCAGCACTACAGGGGGCAGCTATGGCTACACCTTC
cdr3_aa: CATSTTGGSYGYTF

v_call: TRBV2
d_call: -
cdr3_length: 12
j_call: TRBJ1-1
clone_size: -
cdr3_nt: TGTGCCAGCAGTGACGACAGCACTGAAGCTTTCTTT
cdr3_aa: CASSDDSTEAFF

v_call: TRBV7-9
d_call: TRBD1
cdr3_length: 17
j_call: TRBJ2-3
clone_size: -
cdr3_nt: TGTGCCAGCAGCCCGAGGGACAGGGGGCGGCAGGTAGATACGCAGTATTTT
cdr3_aa: CASSPRDRGRQVDTQYF

v_call: TRBV6-6
d_call: TRBD1
cdr3_length: 14
j_call: TRBJ1-1
clone_size: -
cdr3_nt: TGTGCCAGCAGTTACTCGATACAGGGGGGTGAAGCTTTCTTT
cdr3_aa: CASSYSIQGGEAFF

v_call: TRBV9
d_call: TRBD1
cdr3_length: 15
j_call: TRBJ1-2
clone_size: few
cdr3_nt: TGTGCCAGCAGCGCCAGTACAGGGGGGTACTATGGCTACACCTTC
cdr3_aa: CASSASTGGYYGYTF

v_call: TRBV5-6
d_call: -
cdr3_length: 13
j_call: TRBJ1-5
clone_size: -
cdr3_nt: TGTGCCAGCAGCTTAAGCAGCAATCAGCCCCAGCATTTT
cdr3_aa: CASSLSSNQPQHF

v_call: TRBV3-1/TRBV3-2
d_call: -
cdr3_length: 11
j_call: TRBJ2-7
clone_size: -
cdr3_nt: TGTGCCAGCAGATCGAATCGGGAGCAGTACTTC
cdr3_aa: CASRSNREQYF

v_call: TRBV3-1/TRBV3-2
d_call: -
cdr3_length: 14
j_call: TRBJ2-7
clone_size: -
cdr3_nt: TGTGCCAGCAGCCCTGACAGGTCCCCCTACGAGCAGTACTTC
cdr3_aa: CASSPDRSPYEQYF

v_call: TRBV19
d_call: TRBD1
cdr3_length: 14
j_call: TRBJ2-7
clone_size: -
cdr3_nt: TGTGCCAGTAGCTCCGGGACAGGAGGCTACGAGCAGTACTTC
cdr3_aa: CASSSGTGGYEQYF

v_call: TRBV7-9
d_call: -
cdr3_length: 14
j_call: TRBJ2-7
clone_size: few
cdr3_nt: TGTGCCAGCAGCTTAACGGGACAAACCTACGAGCAGTACTTC
cdr3_aa: CASSLTGQTYEQYF